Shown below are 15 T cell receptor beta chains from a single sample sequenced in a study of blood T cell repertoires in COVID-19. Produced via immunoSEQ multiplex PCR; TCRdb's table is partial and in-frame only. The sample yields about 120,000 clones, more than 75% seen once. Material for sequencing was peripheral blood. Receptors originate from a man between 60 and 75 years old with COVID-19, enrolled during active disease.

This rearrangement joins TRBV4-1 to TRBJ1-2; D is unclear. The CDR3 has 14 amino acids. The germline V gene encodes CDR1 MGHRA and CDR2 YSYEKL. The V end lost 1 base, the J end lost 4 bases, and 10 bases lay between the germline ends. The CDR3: CASSQVATTYGYTF. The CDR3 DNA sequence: TGCGCCAGCAGCCAAGTGGCGACAACCTATGGCTACACCTTC.

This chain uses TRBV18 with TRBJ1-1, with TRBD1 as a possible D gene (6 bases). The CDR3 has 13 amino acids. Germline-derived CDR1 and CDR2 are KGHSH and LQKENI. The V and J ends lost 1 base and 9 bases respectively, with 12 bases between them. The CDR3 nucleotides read TGTGCCAGCTCACCACTGGAGGGGGGGAAAGCTTTCTTT. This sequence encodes CASSPLEGGKAFF.

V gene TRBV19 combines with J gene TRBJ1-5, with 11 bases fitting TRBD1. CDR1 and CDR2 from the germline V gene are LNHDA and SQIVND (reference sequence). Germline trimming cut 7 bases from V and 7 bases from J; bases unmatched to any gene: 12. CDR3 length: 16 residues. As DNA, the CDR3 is TGTGCCAGTATTGGGCGGGACAGGGGGTTTGGGCAGCCCCAGCATTTT. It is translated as CASIGRDRGFGQPQHF.

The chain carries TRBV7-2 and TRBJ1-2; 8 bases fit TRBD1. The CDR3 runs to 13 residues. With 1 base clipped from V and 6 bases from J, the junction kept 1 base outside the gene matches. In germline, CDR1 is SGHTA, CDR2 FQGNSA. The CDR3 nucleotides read TGTGCCAGCAGCTTAGACAGGGGGGATGGCTACACCTTC. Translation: CASSLDRGDGYTF.

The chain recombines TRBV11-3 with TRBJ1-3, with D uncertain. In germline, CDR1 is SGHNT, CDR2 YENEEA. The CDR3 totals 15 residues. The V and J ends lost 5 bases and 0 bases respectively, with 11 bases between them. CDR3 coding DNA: TGTGCCAGCAGCAGAACGGGGTTCTCTGGAAACACCATATATTTT. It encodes CASSRTGFSGNTIYF.

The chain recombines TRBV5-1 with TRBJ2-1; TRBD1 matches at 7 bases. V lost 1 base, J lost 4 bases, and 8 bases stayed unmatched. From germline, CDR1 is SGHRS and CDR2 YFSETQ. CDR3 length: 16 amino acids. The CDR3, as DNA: TGCGCCAGCAGCTTGAACCGGGACAGACCATACAATGAGCAGTTCTTC. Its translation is CASSLNRDRPYNEQFF.

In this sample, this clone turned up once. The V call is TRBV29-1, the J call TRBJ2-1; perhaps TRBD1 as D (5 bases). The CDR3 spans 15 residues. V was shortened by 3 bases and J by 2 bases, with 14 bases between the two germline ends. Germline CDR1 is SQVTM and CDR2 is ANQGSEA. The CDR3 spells CSVDPRQNPYNEQFF. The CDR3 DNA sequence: TGCAGCGTTGACCCTCGACAGAATCCCTACAATGAGCAGTTCTTC.

Here the CDR3 reads CASSSGQGWVQPQHF. The CDR3 DNA follows: TGTGCCAGCAGTTCCGGACAGGGGTGGGTTCAGCCCCAGCATTTT. The chain links TRBV6-2 or TRBV6-3 to TRBJ1-5; TRBD1 agrees at 9 bases. CDR1 is MNHEY, CDR2 SVGEGT, per germline. V was pared by 4 bases and J by 6 bases, with 7 bases of the junction left unmatched. There are 15 residues in the CDR3.

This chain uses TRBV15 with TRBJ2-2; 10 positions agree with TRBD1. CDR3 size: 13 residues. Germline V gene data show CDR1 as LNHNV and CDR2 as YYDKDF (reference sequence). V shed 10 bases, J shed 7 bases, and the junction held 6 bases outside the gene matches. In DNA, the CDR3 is TGTGCCATACCGACAGGGGGCTTCGGGGAGCTGTTTTTT. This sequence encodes CAIPTGGFGELFF.

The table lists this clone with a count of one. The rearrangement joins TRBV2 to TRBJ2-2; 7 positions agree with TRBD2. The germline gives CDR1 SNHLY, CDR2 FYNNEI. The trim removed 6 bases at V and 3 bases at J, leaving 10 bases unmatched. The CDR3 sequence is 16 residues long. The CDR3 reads CASRWGGGDDTGELFF. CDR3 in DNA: TGTGCCAGCAGGTGGGGCGGGGGAGACGACACCGGGGAGCTGTTTTTT. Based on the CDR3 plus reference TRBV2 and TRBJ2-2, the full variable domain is EPEVTQTPSHQVTQMGQEVILRCVPISNHLYFYWYRQILGQKVEFLVSFYNNEISEKSEIFDDQFSVERPDGSNFTLKIRSTKLEDSAMYFCASRWGGGDDTGELFFGEGSRLTVL.

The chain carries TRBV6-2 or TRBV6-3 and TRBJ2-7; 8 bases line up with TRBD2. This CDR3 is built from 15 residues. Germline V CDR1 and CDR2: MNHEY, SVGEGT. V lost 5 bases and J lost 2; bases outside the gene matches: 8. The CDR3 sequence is CASSTIAGPTYEQYF. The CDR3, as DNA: TGTGCCAGCAGTACCATAGCGGGGCCTACCTACGAGCAGTACTTC.

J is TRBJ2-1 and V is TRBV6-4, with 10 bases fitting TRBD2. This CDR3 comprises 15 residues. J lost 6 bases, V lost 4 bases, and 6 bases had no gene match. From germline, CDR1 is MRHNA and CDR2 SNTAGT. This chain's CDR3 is CASSALLAGVNEQFF. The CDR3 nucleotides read TGTGCCAGCAGTGCCCTCCTAGCGGGAGTCAATGAGCAGTTCTTC.

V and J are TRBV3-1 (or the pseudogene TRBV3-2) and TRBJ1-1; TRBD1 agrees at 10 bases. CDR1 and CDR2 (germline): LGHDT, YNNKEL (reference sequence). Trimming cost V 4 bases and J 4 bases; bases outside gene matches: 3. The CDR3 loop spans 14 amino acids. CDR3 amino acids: CASSPRTGGTEAFF. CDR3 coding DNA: TGTGCCAGCAGCCCCCGGACAGGGGGCACTGAAGCTTTCTTT.

CDR3 nucleotide sequence: TGTGCCACCAGTGACCGGGGGGCAGGAGCCCGTGAAGCTTTCTTT. Translating it yields CATSDRGAGAREAFF. This sequence joins TRBV24-1 and TRBJ1-1; possibly TRBD1 for D (6 bases). CDR1 and CDR2 from the germline V gene are KGHDR and SFDVKD. V lost 4 bases and J lost 7, with 18 bases in between. The CDR3 extends over 15 amino acids.

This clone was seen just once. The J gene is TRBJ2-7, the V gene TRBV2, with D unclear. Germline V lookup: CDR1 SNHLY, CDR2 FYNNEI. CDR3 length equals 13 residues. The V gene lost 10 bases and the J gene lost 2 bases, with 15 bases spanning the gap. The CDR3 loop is CATGDSFAYEQYF. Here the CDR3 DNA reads TGTGCCACCGGTGACTCGTTTGCCTACGAGCAGTACTTC.